This entry describes one TCR beta chain. These data originate in a study of blood T cell repertoires in COVID-19. Germline CDR1 and CDR2: KGHDR and SFDVKD. The CDR3 is 18 residues long. V trimming: 3 bases; J trimming: 6 bases; junction bases outside the gene matches: 7. Participant reports of clinical history set cohort assignment. Produced via immunoSEQ multiplex PCR; TCRdb's table is partial and in-frame only. The repertoire holds around 230,000 clones, with about 87% as singletons. Sample: PBMCs or T cells enriched from blood (not recorded which). This TCR came from a man younger than 35 with acute COVID-19. This chain joins TRBV24-1 and TRBJ2-1, with 16 bases that match TRBD2. The CDR3 region has the DNA TGTGCCACCAGTGATCCGGGACTAGCGGGAGGGCCAAGCAATGAGCAGTTCTTC. Amino acids: CATSDPGLAGGPSNEQFF.